Following are 20 T cell receptor beta chains from one sample sequenced in a study of T cell responses to AZD1222 COVID-19 vaccine. The method was immunoSEQ multiplex PCR; TCRdb's version includes in-frame clones alone and lacks a portion of them. The table has about 150,000 clones, around 94% seen once; the top ten hold around 1.3%. The sample consisted of peripheral blood, taken on day 0 of AZD1222 vaccination. These receptors were obtained from an adult in good health.

The rearrangement joins TRBV18 to TRBJ1-2, with D unclear. The CDR3 is 16 residues long. Germline V gene lookup returns CDR1 KGHSH and CDR2 LQKENI. V shed 0 bases and J shed 8 bases, with 19 bases lying between them. CDR3 DNA sequence: TGTGCCAGCTCACCACCTTACAGCAACACGCTTGGGGGCTACACCTTC. Protein sequence: CASSPPYSNTLGGYTF.

This chain connects TRBV28 to TRBJ1-2, with 9 nucleotides matching TRBD1. Germline V CDR1 and CDR2: MDHEN, SYDVKM. The CDR3 contains 16 residues. V dropped 2 bases and J dropped 7; count of bases not matched to a gene: 11. The CDR3 region has the DNA TGTGCCAGCAGTTTAAAGATTTATAGGACAGGGGTTGGCTACACCTTC. As protein: CASSLKIYRTGVGYTF.

The V and J genes are TRBV29-1 and TRBJ1-5; 10 bases are shared with TRBD1. CDR3 length: 13 amino acids. Germline trimming cut 7 bases from V and 4 bases from J; bases unmatched to any gene: 4. Germline V gives CDR1 SQVTM, CDR2 ANQGSEA. CDR3 in DNA: TGCAGCGCCGGGGGACAGGGGAATCAGCCCCAGCATTTT. Protein sequence: CSAGGQGNQPQHF. The complete variable domain, with remaining parts taken from reference TRBV29-1 and TRBJ1-5, reads SAVISQKPSRDICQRGTSLTIQCQVDSQVTMMFWYRQQPGQSLTLIATANQGSEATYESGFVIDKFPISRPNLTFSTLTVSNMSPEDSSIYLCSAGGQGNQPQHFGDGTRLSIL.

This clone was observed many times. The chain links TRBV28 to TRBJ2-5; D is undetermined. CDR1 is MDHEN, CDR2 SYDVKM, per germline. CDR3 length: 15 residues. V gave up 7 bases and J gave up 5 bases, with 20 bases separating them. The CDR3 sequence is CASKSGVVEVETQYF. DNA of the CDR3: TGTGCCAGCAAATCGGGTGTTGTCGAGGTGGAGACCCAGTACTTC.

The chain carries TRBV7-8 and TRBJ1-6, with TRBD1 matching 9 bases. Per the germline V gene, CDR1 is SGHVS and CDR2 is FQNEAQ. V shed 2 bases and J 10 bases; nucleotides not matched to a gene: 6. This CDR3 comprises 15 residues. The CDR3 bases are TGTGCCAGCAGCTTATGGGACAGGGCCGGATCACCCCTCCACTTT. Amino acids: CASSLWDRAGSPLHF.

This chain joins TRBV11-2 and TRBJ1-4; D is unresolved. Deletions cut 5 bases from V and 2 bases from J, with 9 bases between. Germline CDR1 is SGHAT and CDR2 is FQNNGV. This CDR3 is 14 amino acids long. This chain's CDR3 is CASSQTITNEKLFF. Written as DNA, the CDR3 is TGTGCCAGCAGCCAGACAATCACTAATGAAAAACTGTTTTTT.

V is TRBV6-5 and J is TRBJ1-5; 9 bases are a match to TRBD1. The CDR3 length is 11 residues. Germline lookup yields CDR1 MNHEY and CDR2 SVGAGI. The ends lost 6 bases at V and 14 bases at J; junction bases unmatched: 5. The CDR3 sequence: CASRGGQGEHF. The CDR3 region has the DNA TGTGCCAGCAGGGGGGGACAGGGCGAGCATTTT.

The chain employs TRBV3-1 (or the pseudogene TRBV3-2) and TRBJ1-6; no clear D gene. Germline V lookup: CDR1 LGHDT, CDR2 YNNKEL (reference sequence). The CDR3 loop spans 14 amino acids. The germline V and J ends were trimmed by 4 bases and 8 bases, with 12 bases remaining between them. The CDR3 protein is CASSLSRLDSPLHF. The CDR3 DNA reads as TGTGCCAGCAGCCTAAGTAGGCTCGATTCACCCCTCCACTTT.

V is TRBV7-9 and J is TRBJ1-5, with D unclear. The germline V gene has CDR1 SEHNR and CDR2 FQNEAQ (reference sequence). V lost 5 bases and J 3 bases, leaving 5 bases between the germline ends. The CDR3 loop spans 12 amino acids. CDR3 sequence: CASSMINQPQHF. CDR3 sequence (DNA): TGTGCCAGCAGCATGATCAATCAGCCCCAGCATTTT.

V gene TRBV4-2 combines with J gene TRBJ1-4; tentatively, D is TRBD1 (5 bases). V was clipped by 3 bases and J by 3 bases, with 14 bases between them. Germline V gene sequence: CDR1 LGHNA, CDR2 YNFKEQ. The CDR3 sequence is 16 residues long. CDR3 nucleotides: TGTGCCAGCAGCCATAATGCGGGGGATCCTAATGAAAAACTGTTTTTT. Residues: CASSHNAGDPNEKLFF.

The V call is TRBV4-2, the J call TRBJ2-3; the match to TRBD2 covers 13 bases. This CDR3 is 16 amino acids long. V lost 2 bases and J lost 4; bases outside the gene matches: 3. CDR1 is LGHNA, CDR2 YNFKEQ, per germline. CDR3 bases: TGTGCCAGCAGCCAAACTAGCGGGGGGGCCCCAGATACGCAGTATTTT. It translates to CASSQTSGGAPDTQYF.

This rearrangement joins TRBV5-4 to TRBJ2-7; 7 positions match TRBD2. J gave up 0 bases and V 6 bases, and 12 bases lay outside the gene matches. This CDR3 spans 16 amino acids. Per germline, CDR1 SGHNT and CDR2 YYREEE (reference sequence). CDR3 DNA sequence: TGTGCCAGCATCATGGGGGGGGTTGAAGGCTCCTACGAGCAGTACGTC. Translation: CASIMGGVEGSYEQYV.

This clone was seen a few times. V and J are TRBV12-3 or TRBV12-4 and TRBJ1-2, with 7 bases identical to TRBD1. V trimming: 4 bases; J trimming: 4 bases; junction bases outside the gene matches: 3. CDR3 size: 13 residues. The CDR3 protein is CASSSDRIYGYTF. Here the CDR3 DNA reads TGTGCCAGCAGTTCGGACAGGATCTATGGCTACACCTTC.

The genes are TRBV7-9 and TRBJ2-4, with D possibly matching TRBD2 (5 bases). Trimming removed 5 bases at V and 9 bases at J, with 14 bases between. The CDR3 sequence is 13 residues long. The germline gives CDR1 SEHNR, CDR2 FQNEAQ (reference sequence). The chain's CDR3 is CASSAPPGGIQYF. The CDR3 DNA reads as TGTGCCAGCAGCGCCCCCCCCGGAGGCATTCAGTACTTC.

This chain joins TRBV19 and TRBJ1-5; tentative D call: TRBD1 (6 bases). This CDR3 is built from 16 residues. With 6 bases removed from V and 0 bases from J, the gap between germline ends came to 15 bases. The V gene's germline CDR1 is LNHDA and CDR2 SQIVND (reference sequence). In DNA, the CDR3 is TGTGCCAGTAGATTACAGGGAAGGGGTAGCAATCAGCCCCAGCATTTT. Protein sequence: CASRLQGRGSNQPQHF.

This chain joins TRBV18 and TRBJ2-5; weak D call: TRBD2 (5 bases). V lost 3 bases and J 5 bases, leaving 7 bases between the germline ends. This CDR3 comprises 12 residues. Germline V gives CDR1 KGHSH, CDR2 LQKENI. Here the CDR3 DNA reads TGTGCCAGCTCACCGGAGCGGGAGACCCAGTACTTC. Protein: CASSPERETQYF. Full variable domain (remainder filled in from reference TRBV18 and TRBJ2-5): NAGVMQNPRHLVRRRGQEARLRCSPMKGHSHVYWYRQLPEEGLKFMVYLQKENIIDESGMPKERFSAEFPKEGPSILRIQQVVRGDSAAYFCASSPERETQYFGPGTRLLVL.

CDR3 residues: CASSEGPRAGYTF. The CDR3 nucleotides are TGTGCCAGCAGTGAAGGTCCTCGAGCCGGCTACACCTTC. This chain joins TRBV2 and TRBJ1-2, with D unresolved. Germline V lookup: CDR1 SNHLY, CDR2 FYNNEI. This CDR3 is 13 amino acids long. The germline V and J ends were trimmed by 1 base and 8 bases, with 11 bases remaining between them.

The chain joins TRBV3-1 (or the pseudogene TRBV3-2) to TRBJ2-3, with 7 nucleotides matching TRBD2. The CDR3 contains 14 residues. J lost 8 bases, V lost 0 bases, and 5 bases had no gene match. The germline V gene encodes CDR1 LGHDT and CDR2 YNNKEL (reference sequence). The CDR3 nucleotides are TGTGCCAGCAGCCAAGATAGACTAGCTCGTACGCAGTATTTT. Translated, it gives CASSQDRLARTQYF.

This sequence joins TRBV19 and TRBJ2-4; D unclear. The CDR3 consists of 14 residues. V was pared by 3 bases and J by 3 bases, with 9 bases between. The germline CDR1 and CDR2 sequences are LNHDA and SQIVND (reference sequence). This chain's CDR3 is CASSIPAVKNIQYF. As DNA, the CDR3 is TGTGCCAGTAGTATTCCAGCTGTCAAAAACATTCAGTACTTC.

This chain connects TRBV27 to TRBJ1-4, with TRBD1 matching 9 bases. The germline gives CDR1 MNHEY, CDR2 SMNVEV (reference sequence). The CDR3 covers 16 residues. V shed 4 bases, J shed 8 bases, and the junction held 11 bases outside the gene matches. The CDR3 bases are TGTGCCAGCAGTTATCACAGGGGGCGATCGAACGAAAAACTGTTTTTT. Its protein is CASSYHRGRSNEKLFF.